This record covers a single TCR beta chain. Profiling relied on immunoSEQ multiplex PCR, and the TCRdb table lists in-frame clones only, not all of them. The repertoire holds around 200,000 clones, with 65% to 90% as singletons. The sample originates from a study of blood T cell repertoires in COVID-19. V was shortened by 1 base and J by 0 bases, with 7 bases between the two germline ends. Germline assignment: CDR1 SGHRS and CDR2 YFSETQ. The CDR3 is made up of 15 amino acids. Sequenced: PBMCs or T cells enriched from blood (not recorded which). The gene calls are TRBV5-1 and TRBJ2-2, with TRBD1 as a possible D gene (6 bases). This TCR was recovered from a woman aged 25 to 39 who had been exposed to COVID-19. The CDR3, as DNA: TGCGCCAGCAGCTTGAGGACAGCGAACACCGGGGAGCTGTTTTTT. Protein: CASSLRTANTGELFF.